The next 20 T cell receptor beta chains were all read from a single sample in a study of blood T cell repertoires in COVID-19. TCRdb's copy holds only in-frame clones and misses some; the assay was immunoSEQ multiplex PCR. Among tens of thousands of clones listed, about 74% were seen once. The sample taken for sequencing was peripheral blood. These receptors were taken from a human donor with acute or convalescent COVID-19. The donor label of this sample is uncertain.

To note about this clone: A junction boundary mismatches the germline segment, possibly from a read error. This rearrangement joins TRBV10-1 to TRBJ2-1; weak D call: TRBD2 (5 bases). The CDR3 is 14 amino acids. In germline, CDR1 is WNHNN, CDR2 SYGVQD (reference sequence). CDR3 loop: CASSDGSSYNEQFF. As DNA, the CDR3 is TGCGCCAGTAGTGATGGGAGCTCCTACAATGAGCAGTTCTTC.

CDR3 sequence: CASSSGFSGGDSPLHF. The CDR3 DNA reads TGTGCCAGCAGCTCGGGTTTCTCAGGGGGCGATTCACCCCTCCACTTT. The V and J genes are TRBV7-9 and TRBJ1-6; TRBD1 matches 8 bases. CDR3 size: 16 residues. V was pared by 4 bases and J by 8 bases, with 10 bases of the junction left unmatched. Per germline, CDR1 SEHNR and CDR2 FQNEAQ (reference sequence).

This clone occurred once. V gene TRBV30 combines with J gene TRBJ1-1, with D perhaps matching TRBD1 (5 bases). Germline CDR1 is GTSNPN and CDR2 is SVGIG (reference sequence). The CDR3 runs 12 residues. V shed 3 bases and J shed 3 bases, with 8 bases lying between them. For the CDR3, the DNA is TGTGCCTGGAGGGGGCGGTACACTGAAGCTTTCTTT. Protein: CAWRGRYTEAFF.

V usage is TRBV28 and J usage is TRBJ2-2, with 7 nucleotides matching TRBD1. J lost 7 bases, V lost 6 bases, and 17 bases had no gene match. This CDR3 contains 17 residues. CDR1 and CDR2 from the germline V gene are MDHEN and SYDVKM. The CDR3 here is CASRAPLGTAGNGELFF. The CDR3 DNA reads as TGTGCCAGCAGGGCCCCTCTAGGGACAGCCGGGAACGGGGAGCTGTTTTTT. The whole variable domain, filled in from reference TRBV28 and TRBJ2-2, reads DVKVTQSSRYLVKRTGEKVFLECVQDMDHENMFWYRQDPGLGLRLIYFSYDVKMKEKGDIPEGYSVSREKKERFSLILESASTNQTSMYLCASRAPLGTAGNGELFFGEGSRLTVL.

This clone was seen more than once but under ten times. The V gene is TRBV19, the J gene TRBJ2-1; TRBD2 matches 14 bases. J lost 8 bases, V lost 4 bases, and 19 bases had no gene match. This CDR3 region has 20 residues. Germline V lookup: CDR1 LNHDA, CDR2 SQIVND (reference sequence). CDR3 DNA: TGTGCCAGTAGTAGGAGCGCCGGGACTAGCGGGAGAATAAGGAAGGATGAGCAGTTCTTC. It encodes CASSRSAGTSGRIRKDEQFF.

This clone was seen a handful of times. The gene calls are TRBV24-1 and TRBJ1-5; D perhaps matches TRBD1 (6 bases). Trimming took 5 bases from V and 0 from J, leaving 22 bases between them. CDR1 and CDR2 (germline): KGHDR, SFDVKD. The length of the CDR3 is 19 residues. CDR3 nucleotides: TGTGCCACCAGTGTCGTTCGGGAAGTCAGGGGAGATAGCAATCAGCCCCAGCATTTT. This codes for CATSVVREVRGDSNQPQHF.

J is TRBJ2-7 and V is TRBV5-6; a weak D match, TRBD2 (6 bases). The V end lost 4 bases, the J end lost 0 bases, and 17 bases lay between the germline ends. Germline V gene sequence: CDR1 SGHDT, CDR2 YYEEEE. The CDR3 has 16 residues. DNA for the CDR3: TGTGCCAGCAGCCCACTCCTAGCGTCGAGCTCCTACGAGCAGTACTTC. Translating gives CASSPLLASSSYEQYF.

The CDR3 region has the DNA TGTGCCAGCAGCGTAGCCTCTAGCTCCTACAATGAGCAGTTCTTC. Its protein product is CASSVASSSYNEQFF. The chain employs TRBV9 and TRBJ2-1, with no clear D. Trimming stripped 0 bases from V and 0 bases from J, with 7 bases between. From germline, CDR1 is SGDLS and CDR2 YYNGEE. The CDR3 has 15 residues.

The rearrangement joins TRBV4-2 to TRBJ1-2; possible D gene TRBD1, 6 bases. The germline CDR1 and CDR2 sequences are LGHNA and YNFKEQ. The CDR3 loop spans 13 amino acids. The ends were cut back, 5 bases at V and 8 bases at J, with 15 bases in the middle. CDR3 sequence reads: CASSEGPGEGYTF. The CDR3 region has the DNA TGTGCCAGCAGCGAGGGCCCAGGGGAAGGCTACACCTTC.

The rearrangement links TRBV28 to TRBJ2-7, with TRBD2 matching 8 bases. The germline V gene encodes CDR1 MDHEN and CDR2 SYDVKM. With 10 bases clipped from V and 6 bases from J, the junction kept 14 bases outside the gene matches. The CDR3 contains 14 residues. The CDR3 is CATGRAGVVSEQYF. The CDR3 coding sequence is TGTGCCACCGGTAGAGCGGGAGTTGTCTCCGAGCAGTACTTC.

The chain couples TRBV7-7 to TRBJ2-1; 7 nucleotides line up with TRBD2. The CDR3 has 16 amino acids. Germline V gene data show CDR1 as SSHAT and CDR2 as FNYEAQ (reference sequence). J lost 6 bases, V lost 5 bases, and 13 bases had no gene match. The CDR3: CASSPLGTTKINEQFF. In nucleotides, the CDR3 is TGTGCCAGCAGCCCGCTGGGGACTACAAAGATCAATGAGCAGTTCTTC.

The chain combines TRBV28 with TRBJ2-2; 7 bases match TRBD2. The V gene's germline CDR1 is MDHEN and CDR2 SYDVKM. The CDR3 extends over 16 amino acids. The V and J ends lost 4 bases and 5 bases, in that order; junction bases with no gene match: 10. The CDR3 DNA reads as TGTGCCAGCAGTTCCCAAGGCAGCGGGAAGACCGGGGAGCTGTTTTTT. Protein: CASSSQGSGKTGELFF.

This chain uses TRBV19 with TRBJ2-1, with 8 bases fitting TRBD2. Germline values: CDR1 LNHDA, CDR2 SQIVND (reference sequence). This CDR3 has 16 residues. The junction had 17 bases not matched to a gene; V was cut back by 7 bases and J by 9 bases. The CDR3 loop is CASTLHPGGPYGEQFF. The CDR3 nucleotides are TGTGCCAGTACTCTTCACCCGGGGGGGCCCTATGGTGAGCAGTTCTTC.

V usage is TRBV9 and J usage is TRBJ2-7, with a possible D match to TRBD1 (5 bases). Germline V CDR1 and CDR2: SGDLS, YYNGEE. CDR3 length equals 14 residues. Trimming pared 4 bases from V and 6 bases from J, leaving 17 bases between. The CDR3 nucleotides read TGTGCCAGCAGCCCGGCTTGGGGCGAAGGCGAGCAGTACTTC. Translation gives CASSPAWGEGEQYF.

The rearrangement joins TRBV6-5 to TRBJ1-4, with D uncertain. Per germline, CDR1 MNHEY and CDR2 SVGAGI. The length of the CDR3 is 16 residues. The V gene lost 2 bases and the J gene lost 0 bases, with 10 bases spanning the gap. The CDR3 nucleotides are TGTGCCAGCAGTTACGGGAGCCTTACAACTAATGAAAAACTGTTTTTT. This encodes CASSYGSLTTNEKLFF.

This rearrangement joins TRBV5-1 to TRBJ2-3, with D possibly matching TRBD2 (6 bases). CDR3 length: 14 residues. V was clipped by 4 bases and J by 0 bases, with 9 bases between them. CDR1 SGHRS and CDR2 YFSETQ come from the germline V gene. The CDR3 nucleotides read TGCGCCAGCAGCGTGGGGACTAGCACAGATACGCAGTATTTT. This encodes CASSVGTSTDTQYF.

The chain links TRBV28 to TRBJ1-6, with D hard to call. V lost 4 bases to trimming and J lost 7 bases, with 11 bases between them. Germline loops: CDR1 MDHEN, CDR2 SYDVKM. The CDR3 is made up of 14 amino acids. The CDR3 spells CASSSPAVNSPLHF. CDR3 coding DNA: TGTGCCAGCAGTTCCCCCGCAGTCAATTCACCCCTCCACTTT.

J is TRBJ2-7 and V is TRBV12-1; TRBD2, as called in the table, went unchecked against the DNA. TRBV12-1 is termed a pseudogene. CDR3 length: 14 residues. In DNA form, the CDR3 reads TGTGCCAGCAGCTACCGGGAGCTCCAGCACGAGCAGTACTTC. This encodes CASSYRELQHEQYF.

V and J are TRBV5-6 and TRBJ1-6; D ambiguous. This CDR3 has 14 amino acids. The germline V gene has CDR1 SGHDT and CDR2 YYEEEE. The V gene lost 4 bases and the J gene lost 4 bases, with 9 bases spanning the gap. Here the CDR3 reads CASSAQLYNSPLHF. CDR3 coding DNA: TGTGCCAGCAGCGCACAATTGTATAATTCACCCCTCCACTTT.

The chain carries TRBV6-2 or TRBV6-3 and TRBJ2-3; 9 positions agree with TRBD1. CDR3 length: 16 residues. The ends lost 0 bases at V and 0 bases at J; junction bases unmatched: 1. Germline CDR1 and CDR2: MNHEY and SVGEGT. The CDR3 loop is CASSYSGTGSTDTQYF. CDR3 nucleotide sequence: TGTGCCAGCAGTTACTCGGGGACAGGGAGCACAGATACGCAGTATTTT.